This TCR beta chain was captured in a study of blood T cells in healthy people across ages. Overall study: Roughly one uniquely barcoded beta molecule per two T cells was captured.

General observations from the study: In the absence of known donor CMV status, changes in expanded clonotypes were possibly confounded. Relative to aged donors, long-lived donors carried more naive CD4+ cells and displayed higher diversity.

Turning to this clonotype: The target antigen is unknown.

The CDR3 consists of 15 residues. It was with a sample-barcoded 5' primer and a J-beta primer mix that a second PCR of roughly 7 to 12 cycles was run. The template-switch adaptor was a 5' adaptor with 12 random nucleotides. It tagged each cDNA molecule. TCRdb re-called the 5' RACE reads through MiXCR, storing one row per CDR3 protein. The table includes some 920,000 distinct CDR3 sequences, 51% detected once. The chain carries TRBV21-1 and TRBJ2-7; the DNA was not compared with TRBD1, the D call given in the table. TRBV21-1 is a pseudogene segment. The sample consisted of blood. The clonotype was recovered from a woman aged 55 to 70 in good health. For the CDR3, the DNA is TGTGCCAGCAGGCACGCCCCGGGACAGGGTTACGAGCAGTACTTC. This gives the protein CASRHAPGQGYEQYF.